A selection of T cell receptor beta chains follows, all from one sample in a study of CD8+ T cells in alopecia areata. TCRdb keeps only in-frame clones here, not all; method: immunoSEQ multiplex PCR. The sample records around 82,000 clones, 51% being singletons. Sequenced input: NKG2D-high CD8+ T cells sorted from blood. The receptors come from a human donor with alopecia areata. Each CDR3 is given with its conserved first and last residue. The D gene is left open where the match is weak. The listing skips clone size in some rows; elsewhere it reads once, few, many or a size class.

abundance: .
d_gene: .
j_gene: TRBJ2-1
v_gene: TRBV9
CDR3aa: CASSVGSSNEQFF
CDR3nt: TGTGCCAGCAGCGTAGGTTCTAGCAATGAGCAGTTCTTC

abundance: few
d_gene: TRBD1
j_gene: TRBJ2-7
v_gene: TRBV9
CDR3aa: CASSPRSGQTYEQYF
CDR3nt: TGTGCCAGCAGCCCCCGTTCGGGACAGACCTACGAGCAGTACTTC

abundance: .
d_gene: .
j_gene: TRBJ1-1
v_gene: TRBV5-1
CDR3aa: CASSWGADQNTEAFF
CDR3nt: TGCGCCAGCAGCTGGGGGGCGGATCAGAACACTGAAGCTTTCTTT

abundance: few
d_gene: .
j_gene: TRBJ2-3
v_gene: TRBV29-1
CDR3aa: CSNTDTQYF
CDR3nt: TGCAGCAACACAGATACGCAGTATTTT

abundance: .
d_gene: .
j_gene: TRBJ1-5
v_gene: TRBV28
CDR3aa: CASSSVDVGQTVVRVDQPQHF
CDR3nt: TGTGCCAGCAGTTCTGTAGACGTAGGGCAAACGGTGGTGAGGGTAGATCAGCCCCAGCATTTT

abundance: .
d_gene: .
j_gene: TRBJ1-2
v_gene: TRBV27
CDR3aa: CASSYTGSDYGYTF
CDR3nt: TGTGCCAGCAGTTATACAGGGTCCGACTATGGCTACACCTTC

abundance: .
d_gene: .
j_gene: TRBJ2-1
v_gene: TRBV13
CDR3aa: CASSLGRGAYEQFF
CDR3nt: TGTGCCAGCAGCTTAGGCCGGGGGGCCTATGAGCAGTTCTTC

abundance: .
d_gene: .
j_gene: TRBJ2-1
v_gene: TRBV2
CDR3aa: CASGGIEQFF
CDR3nt: TGTGCCAGCGGGGGAATTGAGCAGTTCTTC

abundance: .
d_gene: .
j_gene: TRBJ2-2
v_gene: TRBV5-4
CDR3aa: CASSQDLASTGELFF
CDR3nt: TGTGCCAGCAGCCAGGACCTAGCTTCCACCGGGGAGCTGTTTTTT

abundance: .
d_gene: .
j_gene: TRBJ1-2
v_gene: TRBV4-1
CDR3aa: CASSQDPTDQPRNTF
CDR3nt: TGCGCCAGCAGCCAAGATCCGACAGATCAACCGCGGAACACCTTC

abundance: .
d_gene: .
j_gene: TRBJ1-1
v_gene: TRBV27
CDR3aa: CASMGPTEAFF
CDR3nt: TGTGCCAGCATGGGGCCCACTGAAGCTTTCTTT

abundance: .
d_gene: TRBD2
j_gene: TRBJ2-1
v_gene: TRBV15
CDR3aa: CATSSGLAGAYNEQFF
CDR3nt: TGTGCCACCAGCAGCGGACTAGCGGGCGCCTACAATGAGCAGTTCTTC

abundance: .
d_gene: .
j_gene: TRBJ2-1
v_gene: TRBV7-8
CDR3aa: CASSLAREGPPRVF
CDR3nt: TGTGCCAGCAGCCTCGCACGGGAAGGCCCGCCGCGCGTCTTC

abundance: few
d_gene: .
j_gene: TRBJ2-5
v_gene: TRBV29-1
CDR3aa: CSDGGTQYF
CDR3nt: TGCAGCGATGGAGGGACCCAGTACTTC

abundance: .
d_gene: .
j_gene: TRBJ2-7
v_gene: TRBV2
CDR3aa: CASRGPSYEQYF
CDR3nt: TGTGCCAGCAGGGGACCCTCCTACGAGCAGTACTTC

abundance: .
d_gene: TRBD2
j_gene: TRBJ2-2
v_gene: TRBV5-6
CDR3aa: CASSSTGGDAGELFF
CDR3nt: TGTGCCAGCAGCTCCACGGGAGGGGATGCCGGGGAGCTGTTTTTT

abundance: .
d_gene: .
j_gene: TRBJ2-7
v_gene: TRBV5-6
CDR3aa: CASSASGDWYEQYF
CDR3nt: TGTGCCAGCAGCGCCTCAGGGGATTGGTACGAGCAGTACTTC

abundance: .
d_gene: .
j_gene: TRBJ2-7
v_gene: TRBV7-9
CDR3aa: CASSLVATSTYEQYF
CDR3nt: TGTGCCAGCAGCTTAGTCGCGACTTCGACCTACGAGCAGTACTTC

abundance: .
d_gene: TRBD2
j_gene: TRBJ2-7
v_gene: TRBV29-1
CDR3aa: CSVLGLAGTYEQYF
CDR3nt: TGCAGCGTCCTGGGACTAGCGGGGACCTACGAGCAGTACTTC

abundance: few
d_gene: .
j_gene: TRBJ2-6
v_gene: TRBV23-1
CDR3aa: CASSFEGRAGANVLTF
CDR3nt: TGCGCCAGCAGTTTTGAGGGACGCGCTGGGGCCAACGTCCTGACTTTC

abundance: .
d_gene: .
j_gene: TRBJ2-6
v_gene: TRBV4-1
CDR3aa: CASSQRQARGGANVLTF
CDR3nt: TGCGCCAGCAGCCAACGACAGGCTCGGGGTGGGGCCAACGTCCTGACTTTC

abundance: .
d_gene: .
j_gene: TRBJ2-1
v_gene: TRBV6-5
CDR3aa: CASSFTNEQFF
CDR3nt: TGTGCCAGCAGTTTCACCAATGAGCAGTTCTTC

abundance: .
d_gene: .
j_gene: TRBJ1-6
v_gene: TRBV27
CDR3aa: CASRPSLDYNSPLHF
CDR3nt: TGTGCCAGCAGACCCAGTCTTGACTATAATTCACCCCTCCACTTT

abundance: few
d_gene: TRBD2
j_gene: TRBJ2-7
v_gene: TRBV29-1
CDR3aa: CSGSGGVFYEQYF
CDR3nt: TGCAGCGGAAGCGGGGGGGTGTTTTACGAGCAGTACTTC

abundance: few
d_gene: TRBD1
j_gene: TRBJ2-7
v_gene: TRBV29-1
CDR3aa: CSVAPGGEQYF
CDR3nt: TGCAGCGTTGCCCCAGGGGGCGAGCAGTACTTC

abundance: few
d_gene: .
j_gene: TRBJ2-5
v_gene: TRBV15
CDR3aa: CATSSLGDGTQYF
CDR3nt: TGTGCCACCAGCTCCCTAGGTGACGGGACCCAGTACTTC

abundance: .
d_gene: TRBD1
j_gene: TRBJ1-5
v_gene: TRBV7-9
CDR3aa: CASSSSRDRGQPQHF
CDR3nt: TGTGCCAGCAGCTCAAGCCGGGACAGGGGACAGCCCCAGCATTTT

abundance: .
d_gene: .
j_gene: TRBJ2-7
v_gene: TRBV29-1
CDR3aa: CSVEGDSYEQYF
CDR3nt: TGCAGCGTTGAGGGGGACTCCTACGAGCAGTACTTC

abundance: .
d_gene: .
j_gene: TRBJ2-1
v_gene: TRBV2
CDR3aa: CASSEGVNEQFF
CDR3nt: TGTGCCAGCAGTGAGGGGGTGAATGAGCAGTTCTTC

abundance: .
d_gene: .
j_gene: TRBJ2-1
v_gene: TRBV5-1
CDR3aa: CASSGEGYNNEQFF
CDR3nt: TGCGCCAGCAGCGGCGAGGGGTATAACAATGAGCAGTTCTTC

abundance: .
d_gene: .
j_gene: TRBJ2-7
v_gene: TRBV4-3
CDR3aa: CASSQVVGDEQYF
CDR3nt: TGCGCCAGCAGCCAAGTCGTGGGAGACGAGCAGTACTTC

abundance: .
d_gene: .
j_gene: TRBJ2-5
v_gene: TRBV15
CDR3aa: CATSNRGQETQYF
CDR3nt: TGTGCCACCAGCAATCGGGGACAAGAGACCCAGTACTTC

abundance: .
d_gene: TRBD1
j_gene: TRBJ2-7
v_gene: TRBV29-1
CDR3aa: CSVRTGRYEQYF
CDR3nt: TGCAGCGTCCGGACAGGGCGCTACGAGCAGTACTTC

abundance: .
d_gene: .
j_gene: TRBJ2-7
v_gene: TRBV4-3
CDR3aa: CASSPGSRGFEQYF
CDR3nt: TGCGCCAGCAGCCCGGGATCTAGAGGTTTCGAGCAGTACTTC

abundance: few
d_gene: TRBD2
j_gene: TRBJ2-5
v_gene: TRBV29-1
CDR3aa: CSVEGTSGIVATQYF
CDR3nt: TGCAGCGTTGAAGGAACTAGCGGGATCGTCGCGACCCAGTACTTC

abundance: .
d_gene: TRBD2
j_gene: TRBJ2-1
v_gene: TRBV6-5
CDR3aa: CASSLAGGLYNEQFF
CDR3nt: TGTGCCAGCAGCCTAGCGGGAGGCCTCTACAATGAGCAGTTCTTC

abundance: .
d_gene: .
j_gene: TRBJ2-1
v_gene: TRBV29-1
CDR3aa: CSVEDRGTPQQFF
CDR3nt: TGCAGCGTTGAAGATCGGGGGACTCCGCAGCAGTTCTTC

abundance: .
d_gene: .
j_gene: TRBJ2-7
v_gene: TRBV30
CDR3aa: CAWSVDSQYEQYF
CDR3nt: TGTGCCTGGAGTGTAGACAGTCAATACGAGCAGTACTTC

abundance: few
d_gene: .
j_gene: TRBJ2-7
v_gene: TRBV29-1
CDR3aa: CSVEAGLRDEQYF
CDR3nt: TGCAGCGTTGAGGCAGGGTTACGGGACGAGCAGTACTTC

abundance: .
d_gene: .
j_gene: TRBJ2-7
v_gene: TRBV29-1
CDR3aa: CSVEGRNYEQYF
CDR3nt: TGCAGCGTTGAGGGACGGAACTACGAGCAGTACTTC

abundance: .
d_gene: .
j_gene: TRBJ2-7
v_gene: TRBV4-1
CDR3aa: CASSQEDDDEQYF
CDR3nt: TGCGCCAGCAGCCAGGAGGACGACGACGAGCAGTACTTC

abundance: .
d_gene: .
j_gene: TRBJ2-7
v_gene: TRBV28
CDR3aa: CASSSRLIYEQYF
CDR3nt: TGTGCCAGCAGTTCAAGACTCATCTACGAGCAGTACTTC

abundance: few
d_gene: .
j_gene: TRBJ1-2
v_gene: TRBV29-1
CDR3aa: CSVEVLDSYGYTF
CDR3nt: TGCAGCGTTGAAGTCCTGGATTCCTATGGCTACACCTTC

abundance: few
d_gene: .
j_gene: TRBJ1-2
v_gene: TRBV29-1
CDR3aa: CSVEGRQVHGYTF
CDR3nt: TGCAGCGTGGAAGGACGACAGGTCCATGGCTACACCTTC

abundance: .
d_gene: .
j_gene: TRBJ2-1
v_gene: TRBV29-1
CDR3aa: CSVAKDENNEQFF
CDR3nt: TGCAGCGTTGCAAAGGACGAGAACAATGAGCAGTTCTTC

abundance: .
d_gene: TRBD1
j_gene: TRBJ1-2
v_gene: TRBV29-1
CDR3aa: CSVAGTGGASPYGYTF
CDR3nt: TGCAGCGTCGCCGGGACAGGGGGCGCTTCTCCCTATGGCTACACCTTC

abundance: few
d_gene: .
j_gene: TRBJ2-3
v_gene: TRBV29-1
CDR3aa: CSVVLLSTDTQYF
CDR3nt: TGCAGCGTTGTTCTTTTGAGCACAGATACGCAGTATTTT

abundance: .
d_gene: TRBD1
j_gene: TRBJ2-3
v_gene: TRBV2
CDR3aa: CASRGQGEATDTQYF
CDR3nt: TGTGCCAGCAGGGGACAGGGGGAGGCCACAGATACGCAGTATTTT

abundance: .
d_gene: TRBD2
j_gene: TRBJ2-7
v_gene: TRBV28
CDR3aa: CASSLGPRTSSYEQYF
CDR3nt: TGTGCCAGCAGTTTAGGGCCCCGGACTAGCTCCTACGAGCAGTACTTC